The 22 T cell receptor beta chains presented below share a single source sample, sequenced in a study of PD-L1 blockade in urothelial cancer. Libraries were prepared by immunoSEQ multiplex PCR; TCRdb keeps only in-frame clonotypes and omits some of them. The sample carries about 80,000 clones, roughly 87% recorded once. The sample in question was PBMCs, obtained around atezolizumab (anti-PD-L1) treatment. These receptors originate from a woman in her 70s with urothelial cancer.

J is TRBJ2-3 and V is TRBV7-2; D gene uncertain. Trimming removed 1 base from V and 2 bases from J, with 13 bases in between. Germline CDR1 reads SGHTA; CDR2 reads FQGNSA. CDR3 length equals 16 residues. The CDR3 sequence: CASSLVSPHYTDTQYF. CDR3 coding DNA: TGTGCCAGCAGCTTAGTCTCTCCACACTACACAGATACGCAGTATTTT.

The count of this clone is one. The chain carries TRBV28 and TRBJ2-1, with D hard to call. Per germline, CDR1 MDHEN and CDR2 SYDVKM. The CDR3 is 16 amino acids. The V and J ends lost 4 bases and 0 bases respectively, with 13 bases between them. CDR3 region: CASSSPEASSYNEQFF. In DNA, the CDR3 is TGTGCCAGCAGTTCACCTGAAGCGAGCTCCTACAATGAGCAGTTCTTC.

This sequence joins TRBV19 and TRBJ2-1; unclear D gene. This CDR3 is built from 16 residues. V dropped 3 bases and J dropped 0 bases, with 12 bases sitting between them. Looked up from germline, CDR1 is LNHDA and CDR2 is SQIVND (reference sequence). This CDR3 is CASSIQHVVSYNEQFF. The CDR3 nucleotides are TGTGCCAGTAGTATTCAACACGTGGTCTCCTACAATGAGCAGTTCTTC. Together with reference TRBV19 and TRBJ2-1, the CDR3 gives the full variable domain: DGGITQSPKYLFRKEGQNVTLSCEQNLNHDAMYWYRQDPGQGLRLIYYSQIVNDFQKGDIAEGYSVSREKKESFPLTVTSAQKNPTAFYLCASSIQHVVSYNEQFFGPGTRLTVL.

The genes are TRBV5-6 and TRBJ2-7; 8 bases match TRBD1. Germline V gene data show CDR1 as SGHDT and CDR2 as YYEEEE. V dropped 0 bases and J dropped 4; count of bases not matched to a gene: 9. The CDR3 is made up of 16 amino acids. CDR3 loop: CASSLAPGRGRYEQYF. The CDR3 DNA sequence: TGTGCCAGCAGCTTGGCACCCGGCAGGGGGCGTTACGAGCAGTACTTC.

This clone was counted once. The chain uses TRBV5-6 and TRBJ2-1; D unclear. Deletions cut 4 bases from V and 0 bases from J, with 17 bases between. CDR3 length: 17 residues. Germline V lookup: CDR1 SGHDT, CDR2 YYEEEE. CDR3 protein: CASSDPLSESSYNEQFF. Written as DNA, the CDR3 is TGTGCCAGCAGCGACCCTTTAAGCGAGAGCTCCTACAATGAGCAGTTCTTC.

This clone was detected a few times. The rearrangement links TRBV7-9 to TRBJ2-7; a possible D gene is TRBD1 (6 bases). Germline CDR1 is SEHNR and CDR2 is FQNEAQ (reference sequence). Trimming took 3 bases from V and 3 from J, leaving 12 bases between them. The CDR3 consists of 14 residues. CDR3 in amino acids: CASSLVQGSYEQYF. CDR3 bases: TGTGCCAGCAGCTTGGTACAGGGTAGCTACGAGCAGTACTTC.

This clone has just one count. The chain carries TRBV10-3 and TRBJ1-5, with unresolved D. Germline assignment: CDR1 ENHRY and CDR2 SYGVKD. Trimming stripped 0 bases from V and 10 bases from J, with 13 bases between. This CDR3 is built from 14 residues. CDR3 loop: CAISESQEIQPQHF. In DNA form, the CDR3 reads TGTGCCATCAGTGAGTCCCAGGAAATCCAACCCCAGCATTTT.

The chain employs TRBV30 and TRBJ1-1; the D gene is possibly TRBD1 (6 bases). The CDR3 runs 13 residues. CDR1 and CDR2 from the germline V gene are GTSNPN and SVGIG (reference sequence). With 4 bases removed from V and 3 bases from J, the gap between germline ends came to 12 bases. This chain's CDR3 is CAWTQGGYTEAFF. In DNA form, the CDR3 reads TGTGCCTGGACCCAAGGGGGATACACTGAAGCTTTCTTT.

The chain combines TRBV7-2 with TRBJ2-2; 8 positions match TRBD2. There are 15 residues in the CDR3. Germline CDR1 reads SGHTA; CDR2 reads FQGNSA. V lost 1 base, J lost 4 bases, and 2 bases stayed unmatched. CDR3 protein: CASSLGAGATGELFF. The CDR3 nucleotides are TGTGCCAGCAGCTTAGGAGCGGGAGCCACCGGGGAGCTGTTTTTT.

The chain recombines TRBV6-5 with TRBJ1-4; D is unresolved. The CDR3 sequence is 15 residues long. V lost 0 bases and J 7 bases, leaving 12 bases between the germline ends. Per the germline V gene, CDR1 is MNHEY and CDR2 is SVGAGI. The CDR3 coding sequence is TGTGCCAGCAGTTACTCTCCGGATTCAGGTGAAAAACTGTTTTTT. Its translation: CASSYSPDSGEKLFF.

CDR3 residues: CASSEIPPPGTGELFF. For the CDR3, the DNA is TGTGCCAGCAGTGAGATCCCCCCCCCGGGGACCGGGGAGCTGTTTTTT. The chain carries TRBV6-4 and TRBJ2-2; perhaps TRBD2 as D (5 bases). The CDR3 length is 16 residues. The V gene lost 3 bases and the J gene lost 5 bases, with 16 bases spanning the gap. Germline lookup yields CDR1 MRHNA and CDR2 SNTAGT.

CDR3 coding DNA: TGTGCCAGCAGCTTAATTGGGTCCGAGGCCGAAAAACTGTTTTTT. It is translated as CASSLIGSEAEKLFF. The chain uses TRBV7-9 and TRBJ1-4, with D unclear. With 2 bases removed from V and 8 bases from J, the gap between germline ends came to 15 bases. Germline assignment: CDR1 SEHNR and CDR2 FQNEAQ (reference sequence). This CDR3 contains 15 residues. The complete variable domain, with remaining parts taken from reference TRBV7-9 and TRBJ1-4, reads DTGVSQNPRHKITKRGQNVTFRCDPISEHNRLYWYRQTLGQGPEFLTYFQNEAQLEKSRLLSDRFSAERPKGSFSTLEIQRTEQGDSAMYLCASSLIGSEAEKLFFGSGTQLSVL.

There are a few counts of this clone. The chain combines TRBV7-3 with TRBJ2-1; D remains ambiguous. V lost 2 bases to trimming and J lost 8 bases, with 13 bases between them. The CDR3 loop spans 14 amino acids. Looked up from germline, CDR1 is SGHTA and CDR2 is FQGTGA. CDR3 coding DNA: TGTGCCAGCAGCTTAGGCGGCCCGGTAGATGAGCAGTTCTTC. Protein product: CASSLGGPVDEQFF.

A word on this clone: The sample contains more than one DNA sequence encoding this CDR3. The CDR3, as DNA: TGTGCAAGTCGCTTAGCTACGAACACCGGGGAGCTGTTTTTT. It encodes CASRLATNTGELFF. The rearrangement uses TRBV12-2 and TRBJ2-2; TRBD2 is the table's D call, not checked against the DNA. TRBV12-2 is annotated as a pseudogene. This CDR3 spans 14 amino acids.

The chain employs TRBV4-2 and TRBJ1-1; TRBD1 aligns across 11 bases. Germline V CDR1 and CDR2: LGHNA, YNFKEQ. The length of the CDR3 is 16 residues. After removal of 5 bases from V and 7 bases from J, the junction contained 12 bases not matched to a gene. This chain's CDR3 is CASSYSPGQGEGEAFF. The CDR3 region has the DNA TGTGCCAGCAGCTACTCGCCGGGACAGGGGGAAGGTGAAGCTTTCTTT.

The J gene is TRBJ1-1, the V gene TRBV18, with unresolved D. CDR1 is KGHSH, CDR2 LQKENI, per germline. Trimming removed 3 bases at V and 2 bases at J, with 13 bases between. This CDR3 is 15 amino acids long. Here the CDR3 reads CASSPQMEINTEAFF. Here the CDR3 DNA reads TGTGCCAGCTCACCCCAGATGGAGATCAACACTGAAGCTTTCTTT.

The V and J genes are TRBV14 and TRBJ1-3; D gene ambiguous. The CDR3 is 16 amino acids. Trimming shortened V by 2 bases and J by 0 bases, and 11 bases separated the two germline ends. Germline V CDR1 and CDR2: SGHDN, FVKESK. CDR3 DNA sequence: TGTGCCAGCAGCCAAACCCCGGGTGCCTCTGGAAACACCATATATTTT. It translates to CASSQTPGASGNTIYF.

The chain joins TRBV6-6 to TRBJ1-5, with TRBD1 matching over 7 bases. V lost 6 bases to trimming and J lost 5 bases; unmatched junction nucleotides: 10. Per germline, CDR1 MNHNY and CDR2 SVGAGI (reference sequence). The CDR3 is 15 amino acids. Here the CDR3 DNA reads TGTGCCAGCAGCCGAAATAACAGGGGTTATCAGCCCCAGCATTTT. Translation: CASSRNNRGYQPQHF.

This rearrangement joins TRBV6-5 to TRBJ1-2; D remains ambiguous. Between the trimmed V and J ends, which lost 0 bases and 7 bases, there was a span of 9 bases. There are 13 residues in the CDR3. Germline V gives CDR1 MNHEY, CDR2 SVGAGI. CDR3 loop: CASSYSASTGYTF. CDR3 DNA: TGTGCCAGCAGTTACTCGGCCTCCACTGGCTACACCTTC.

The CDR3 region is CASSLELLGGGIYNEQFF. The CDR3 region has the DNA TGTGCCAGCAGCTTAGAGCTTTTGGGCGGGGGAATCTACAATGAGCAGTTCTTC. This chain links TRBV11-2 with TRBJ2-1; 7 nucleotides agree with TRBD2. The CDR3 sequence is 18 residues long. V dropped 0 bases and J dropped 3; count of bases not matched to a gene: 11. Looked up from germline, CDR1 is SGHAT and CDR2 is FQNNGV.

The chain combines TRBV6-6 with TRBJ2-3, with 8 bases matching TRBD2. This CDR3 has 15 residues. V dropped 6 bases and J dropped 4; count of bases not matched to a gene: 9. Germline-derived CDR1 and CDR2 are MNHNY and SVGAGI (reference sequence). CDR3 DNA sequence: TGTGCCAGCAGGGCCGGGACTAGTAGGGCAGATACGCAGTATTTT. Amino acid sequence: CASRAGTSRADTQYF.

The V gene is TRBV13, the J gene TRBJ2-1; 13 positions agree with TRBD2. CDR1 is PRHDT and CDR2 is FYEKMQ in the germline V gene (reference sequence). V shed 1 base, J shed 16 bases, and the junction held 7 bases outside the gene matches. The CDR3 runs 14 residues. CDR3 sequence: CASSLELAGGPKFF. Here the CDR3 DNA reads TGTGCCAGCAGCTTAGAACTAGCGGGAGGGCCTAAATTCTTC.